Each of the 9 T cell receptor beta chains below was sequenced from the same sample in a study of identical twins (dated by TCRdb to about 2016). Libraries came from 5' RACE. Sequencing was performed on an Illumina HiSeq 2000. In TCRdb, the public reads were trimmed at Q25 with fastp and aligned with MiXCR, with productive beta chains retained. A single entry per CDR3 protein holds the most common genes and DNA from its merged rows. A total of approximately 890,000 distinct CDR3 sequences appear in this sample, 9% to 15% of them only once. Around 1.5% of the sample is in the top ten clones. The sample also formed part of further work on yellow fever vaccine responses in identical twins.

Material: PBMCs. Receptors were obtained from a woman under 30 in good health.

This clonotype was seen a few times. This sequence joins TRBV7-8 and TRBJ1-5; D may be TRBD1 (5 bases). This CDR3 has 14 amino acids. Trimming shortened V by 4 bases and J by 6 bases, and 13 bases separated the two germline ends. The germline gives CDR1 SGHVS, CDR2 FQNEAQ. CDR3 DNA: TGTGCCAGCAGCTCGTCTGGGGCCGCTCAGCCCCAGCATTTT. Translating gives CASSSSGAAQPQHF.

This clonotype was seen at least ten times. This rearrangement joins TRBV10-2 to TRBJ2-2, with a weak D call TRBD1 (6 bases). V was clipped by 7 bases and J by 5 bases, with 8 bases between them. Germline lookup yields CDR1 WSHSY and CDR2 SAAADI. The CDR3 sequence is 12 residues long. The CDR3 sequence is CASNRETGELFF. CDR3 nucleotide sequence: TGCGCCAGCAACAGGGAGACCGGGGAGCTGTTTTTT.

The CDR3 is CASSHGQLNTEAFF. Written as DNA, the CDR3 is TGCGCCAGCAGCCACGGACAACTGAACACTGAAGCTTTCTTT. The V and J genes are TRBV5-1 and TRBJ1-1; perhaps TRBD1 as D (5 bases). The germline V and J ends were trimmed by 4 bases and 0 bases, with 10 bases remaining between them. The CDR3 runs 14 residues. CDR1 and CDR2 from the germline V gene are SGHRS and YFSETQ.

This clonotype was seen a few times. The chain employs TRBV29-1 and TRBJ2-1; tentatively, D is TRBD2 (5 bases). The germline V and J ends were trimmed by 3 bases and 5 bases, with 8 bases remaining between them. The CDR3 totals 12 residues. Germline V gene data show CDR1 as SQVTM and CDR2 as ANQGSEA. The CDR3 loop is CSVEPGNNEQFF. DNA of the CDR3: TGCAGCGTTGAGCCGGGAAACAATGAGCAGTTCTTC.

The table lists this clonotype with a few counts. CDR3: CASSPDSSNEQFF. CDR3 nucleotide sequence: TGTGCCAGCAGCCCCGACTCGTCCAATGAGCAGTTCTTC. The chain employs TRBV7-7 and TRBJ2-1; D call uncertain. Germline loops: CDR1 SSHAT, CDR2 FNYEAQ (reference sequence). The V end lost 5 bases, the J end lost 6 bases, and 11 bases lay between the germline ends. This CDR3 is 13 amino acids long.

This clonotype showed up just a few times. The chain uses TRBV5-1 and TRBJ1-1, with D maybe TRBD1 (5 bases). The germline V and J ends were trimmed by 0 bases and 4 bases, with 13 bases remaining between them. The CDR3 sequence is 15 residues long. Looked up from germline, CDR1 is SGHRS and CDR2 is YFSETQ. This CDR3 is CASSLEWEGTTEAFF. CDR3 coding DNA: TGCGCCAGCAGCTTGGAGTGGGAAGGGACCACTGAAGCTTTCTTT. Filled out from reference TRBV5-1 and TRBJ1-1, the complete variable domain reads KAGVTQTPRYLIKTRGQQVTLSCSPISGHRSVSWYQQTPGQGLQFLFEYFSETQRNKGNFPGRFSGRQFSNSRSEMNVSTLELGDSALYLCASSLEWEGTTEAFFGQGTRLTVV.

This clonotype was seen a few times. CDR3 sequence reads: CAISPGTGSGSYEQYV. The CDR3 region has the DNA TGTGCCATCAGTCCCGGGACAGGGTCGGGCTCCTACGAGCAGTACGTC. The chain is built from TRBV10-3 and TRBJ2-7; TRBD1 agrees at 9 bases. CDR1 and CDR2 from the germline V gene are ENHRY and SYGVKD. The CDR3 has 16 residues. The J segment lost 0 bases and the V segment lost 5 bases, leaving 8 bases of the junction unmatched.

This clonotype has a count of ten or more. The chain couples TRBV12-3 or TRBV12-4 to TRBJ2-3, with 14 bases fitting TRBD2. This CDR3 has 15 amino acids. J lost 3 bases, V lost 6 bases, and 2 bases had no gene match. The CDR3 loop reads CASRGTSGRTDTQYF. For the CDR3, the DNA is TGTGCCAGCAGGGGGACTAGCGGGAGAACAGATACGCAGTATTTT.

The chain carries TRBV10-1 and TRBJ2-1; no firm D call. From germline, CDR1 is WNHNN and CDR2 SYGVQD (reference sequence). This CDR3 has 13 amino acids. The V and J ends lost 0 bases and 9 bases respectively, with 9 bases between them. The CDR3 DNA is TGCGCCAGCAGTGAGTCCTCCCATGGTGAGCAGTTCTTC. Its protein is CASSESSHGEQFF.